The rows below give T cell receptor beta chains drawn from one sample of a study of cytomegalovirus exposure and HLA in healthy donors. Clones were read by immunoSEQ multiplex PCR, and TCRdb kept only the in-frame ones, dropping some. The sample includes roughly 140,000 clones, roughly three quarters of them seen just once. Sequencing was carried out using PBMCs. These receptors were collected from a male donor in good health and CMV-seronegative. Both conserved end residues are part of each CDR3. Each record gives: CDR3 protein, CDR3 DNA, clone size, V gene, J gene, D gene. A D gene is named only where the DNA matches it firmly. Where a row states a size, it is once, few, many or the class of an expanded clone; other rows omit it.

CDR3: CASSYRGRNQPQHF
DNA: TGTGCCAGCAGCTATAGGGGCAGAAATCAGCCCCAGCATTTT
size: few
V: TRBV7-8
J: TRBJ1-5
D: -

CDR3: CASSLSPGQGVFGYTF
DNA: TGTGCCAGCAGTCTCTCCCCGGGACAGGGGGTTTTTGGCTACACCTTC
size: -
V: TRBV27
J: TRBJ1-2
D: TRBD1

CDR3: CASESRQGINEQYF
DNA: TGTGCCAGCGAGTCTAGACAGGGAATTAACGAGCAGTACTTC
size: -
V: TRBV27
J: TRBJ2-7
D: TRBD1

CDR3: CASSSTTIYNEQFF
DNA: TGTGCCAGCAGCTCTACAACTATCTACAATGAGCAGTTCTTC
size: -
V: TRBV5-6
J: TRBJ2-1
D: -

CDR3: CASSFLLAGGREETQYF
DNA: TGTGCCAGCAGCTTCCTTTTAGCGGGGGGACGAGAAGAGACCCAGTACTTC
size: -
V: TRBV7-9
J: TRBJ2-5
D: TRBD2

CDR3: CASSEQGGSTGELFF
DNA: TGCGCCAGCAGTGAACAGGGGGGAAGCACCGGGGAGCTGTTTTTT
size: -
V: TRBV4-1
J: TRBJ2-2
D: TRBD1

CDR3: CASSLSPGAAGGPSNEQFF
DNA: TGCGCCAGCAGCTTGTCACCCGGTGCGGCGGGGGGGCCCAGCAATGAGCAGTTCTTC
size: few
V: TRBV5-1
J: TRBJ2-1
D: TRBD2

CDR3: CASRESGLYGYTF
DNA: TGTGCCAGCAGGGAATCGGGACTCTATGGCTACACCTTC
size: -
V: TRBV28
J: TRBJ1-2
D: -

CDR3: CASRVLAGGTDTQYF
DNA: TGTGCCAGCAGAGTACTAGCGGGGGGGACAGATACGCAGTATTTT
size: -
V: TRBV6-1
J: TRBJ2-3
D: TRBD2

CDR3: CASSPLREPQPQHF
DNA: TGTGCCAGCAGCCCACTCAGGGAACCTCAGCCCCAGCATTTT
size: -
V: TRBV16
J: TRBJ1-5
D: -

CDR3: CASSVEGVPNYGYTF
DNA: TGTGCCAGCAGCGTCGAGGGGGTCCCAAACTATGGCTACACCTTC
size: -
V: TRBV9
J: TRBJ1-2
D: -

CDR3: CASSLGGGQVEPQHF
DNA: TGTGCCAGCAGCTTAGGGGGGGGACAGGTGGAACCCCAGCATTTT
size: once
V: TRBV11-2
J: TRBJ1-5
D: TRBD1

CDR3: CAWSVLPRQGSYNEQFF
DNA: TGTGCCTGGAGTGTACTACCCCGGCAGGGCTCCTACAATGAGCAGTTCTTC
size: -
V: TRBV30
J: TRBJ2-1
D: -

CDR3: CASSFDRFNEKLFF
DNA: TGTGCCAGCAGCTTCGACAGGTTTAATGAAAAACTGTTTTTT
size: -
V: TRBV5-4
J: TRBJ1-4
D: -

CDR3: CASSWDREQPQHF
DNA: TGTGCCAGCAGTTGGGACAGGGAACAGCCCCAGCATTTT
size: -
V: TRBV2
J: TRBJ1-5
D: TRBD1

CDR3: CASSTGQGTNIQYF
DNA: TGTGCCAGCAGTACAGGACAGGGGACGAACATTCAGTACTTC
size: -
V: TRBV6-5
J: TRBJ2-4
D: TRBD1

CDR3: CASSITGTGGDTQYF
DNA: TGTGCCAGCAGTATAACCGGGACAGGCGGCGATACGCAGTATTTT
size: -
V: TRBV27
J: TRBJ2-3
D: TRBD1

CDR3: CASRLQGIGTEAFF
DNA: TGTGCCAGCAGACTACAGGGGATCGGCACTGAAGCTTTCTTT
size: -
V: TRBV6-5
J: TRBJ1-1
D: TRBD1

CDR3: CASSQGQLYEQYF
DNA: TGTGCCAGTAGTCAGGGGCAGCTCTACGAGCAGTACTTC
size: -
V: TRBV19
J: TRBJ2-7
D: -

CDR3: CASSGGWGRYSNQPQHF
DNA: TGTGCCAGCAGTGGGGGATGGGGGAGGTATAGCAATCAGCCCCAGCATTTT
size: -
V: TRBV6-1
J: TRBJ1-5
D: -

CDR3: CASSRSVWAGNTIYF
DNA: TGTGCCAGCAGCCGGTCGGTCTGGGCCGGAAACACCATATATTTT
size: -
V: TRBV28
J: TRBJ1-3
D: -

CDR3: CASSSEGGHYGYTF
DNA: TGTGCCAGCAGCTCAGAGGGAGGGCACTATGGCTACACCTTC
size: -
V: TRBV11-1
J: TRBJ1-2
D: -

CDR3: CASSRDSPSYEQYF
DNA: TGCGCCAGCAGCCGGGACTCTCCCTCCTACGAGCAGTACTTC
size: -
V: TRBV5-1
J: TRBJ2-7
D: -

CDR3: CASSLVSGVTYNSPLHF
DNA: TGTGCCAGCAGCTTAGTATCGGGGGTCACCTATAATTCACCCCTCCACTTT
size: -
V: TRBV7-9
J: TRBJ1-6
D: -

CDR3: CASSEVGGEETQYF
DNA: TGTGCCAGCAGTGAAGTTGGCGGGGAAGAGACCCAGTACTTC
size: -
V: TRBV6-1
J: TRBJ2-5
D: -

CDR3: CASSVGFTTSYNEQFF
DNA: TGTGCCAGCAGCGTAGGATTTACAACCTCCTACAATGAGCAGTTCTTC
size: -
V: TRBV9
J: TRBJ2-1
D: -

CDR3: CASSSAGEAFF
DNA: TGTGCCAGCAGCTCTGCAGGGGAAGCTTTCTTT
size: -
V: TRBV7-2
J: TRBJ1-1
D: -

CDR3: CASSDRSYNEQFF
DNA: TGTGCCAGCAGTGATAGATCCTACAATGAGCAGTTCTTC
size: -
V: TRBV6-1
J: TRBJ2-1
D: -

CDR3: CASRPVDATNEKLFF
DNA: TGTGCCAGCAGACCGGTCGATGCAACTAATGAAAAACTGTTTTTT
size: once
V: TRBV27
J: TRBJ1-4
D: -

CDR3: CASSLGQGPLQETQYF
DNA: TGTGCCAGCAGCTTGGGACAGGGGCCACTCCAAGAGACCCAGTACTTC
size: -
V: TRBV11-2
J: TRBJ2-5
D: TRBD1

CDR3: CASSVPWGGGRRETQYF
DNA: TGTGCCAGCAGTGTCCCGTGGGGGGGCGGGAGGCGGGAGACCCAGTACTTC
size: few
V: TRBV6-1
J: TRBJ2-5
D: TRBD2

CDR3: CAWDRPELGYEQYF
DNA: TGTGCCTGGGACAGGCCAGAATTGGGATACGAGCAGTACTTC
size: -
V: TRBV30
J: TRBJ2-7
D: -

CDR3: CASSLPGTNNEQFF
DNA: TGCGCCAGCAGCCTCCCCGGGACAAATAACGAGCAGTTCTTC
size: -
V: TRBV4-3
J: TRBJ2-1
D: -

CDR3: CASSPGQVTGELFF
DNA: TGTGCCAGCTCACCGGGACAGGTCACCGGGGAGCTGTTTTTT
size: few
V: TRBV18
J: TRBJ2-2
D: TRBD1

CDR3: CASSADRGAEAFF
DNA: TGTGCCAGCAGCGCGGACAGGGGGGCTGAAGCTTTCTTT
size: -
V: TRBV11-2
J: TRBJ1-1
D: TRBD1

CDR3: CASSPYTYEQYF
DNA: TGTGCCAGCAGTCCCTATACCTACGAGCAGTACTTC
size: few
V: TRBV2
J: TRBJ2-7
D: -

CDR3: CVRSPGVGQCYEQYF
DNA: TGTGTCAGAAGCCCAGGGGTAGGACAGTGCTACGAGCAGTACTTC
size: few
V: TRBV7-5
J: TRBJ2-7
D: -

CDR3: CASSPEPGVGYTF
DNA: TGTGCCAGCTCACCGGAGCCGGGGGTAGGCTACACCTTC
size: -
V: TRBV18
J: TRBJ1-2
D: -

CDR3: CASSHPLAGGVTDTQYF
DNA: TGCGCCAGCAGCCACCCCCTAGCGGGGGGCGTGACAGATACGCAGTATTTT
size: -
V: TRBV4-3
J: TRBJ2-3
D: TRBD2

CDR3: CASSPTSGGVNTQYF
DNA: TGCGCCAGCAGCCCGACTAGCGGGGGAGTAAATACGCAGTATTTT
size: -
V: TRBV10-1
J: TRBJ2-3
D: TRBD2

CDR3: CASSLEGAEQPQHF
DNA: TGTGCCAGCAGCTTAGAGGGGGCAGAACAGCCCCAGCATTTT
size: -
V: TRBV7-2
J: TRBJ1-5
D: TRBD1

CDR3: CASSESGSRNQPQHF
DNA: TGTGCCAGCAGTGAGTCGGGGAGTCGCAATCAGCCCCAGCATTTT
size: -
V: TRBV6-1
J: TRBJ1-5
D: -

CDR3: CASSTREKGYEQYF
DNA: TGTGCCAGCAGCACGCGGGAAAAAGGCTACGAGCAGTACTTC
size: once
V: TRBV7-6
J: TRBJ2-7
D: -

CDR3: CASFLRGTNEQYF
DNA: TGCGCCAGCTTCCTTCGGGGGACGAACGAGCAGTACTTC
size: -
V: TRBV10-2
J: TRBJ2-7
D: -

CDR3: CASSRGWPTTDTQYF
DNA: TGCGCCAGCAGTAGGGGCTGGCCGACCACAGATACGCAGTATTTT
size: -
V: TRBV10-1
J: TRBJ2-3
D: -

CDR3: CASSRVEDSPLHF
DNA: TGCGCCAGCAGCAGGGTGGAGGATTCACCCCTCCACTTT
size: -
V: TRBV4-1
J: TRBJ1-6
D: -

CDR3: CSVQDRGSEKLFF
DNA: TGCAGCGTCCAGGACAGGGGAAGTGAAAAACTGTTTTTT
size: -
V: TRBV29-1
J: TRBJ1-4
D: TRBD1

CDR3: CASSLAGGELFF
DNA: TGTGCCAGCAGCCTCGCGGGCGGGGAGCTGTTTTTT
size: -
V: TRBV6-1
J: TRBJ2-2
D: -

CDR3: CASSQARDRGQYF
DNA: TGTGCCAGCAGCCAAGCCCGGGACAGGGGACAGTATTTT
size: -
V: TRBV4-2
J: TRBJ2-3
D: TRBD1

CDR3: CASSPGSGANGLTF
DNA: TGTGCCAGCAGTCCCGGCTCTGGGGCCAACGGCCTGACTTTC
size: -
V: TRBV27
J: TRBJ2-6
D: -